Below, one T cell receptor beta chain is given with its context. Its cognate antigen is unknown. This sample was taken from a study of T cell repertoires and HLA-DP antigens. Sequenced by immunoSEQ multiplex PCR; TCRdb stores in-frame clones only, minus some. The table shows roughly 73,000 clones, with 80% occurring only once. The J segment lost 0 bases and the V segment lost 7 bases, leaving 6 bases of the junction unmatched. Germline V gene data show CDR1 as MDHEN and CDR2 as SYDVKM. The CDR3 spans 16 residues. This TCR was sampled from a man in his 60s in good health and CMV-seronegative. The gene calls are TRBV28 and TRBJ1-3, with TRBD1 matching 10 bases. Input material: CD4+ T cells from PBMCs. CDR3 in amino acids: CASTGTGANSGNTIYF. The CDR3 bases are TGTGCCAGCACGGGGACAGGGGCCAACTCTGGAAACACCATATATTTT.